The present T cell receptor beta chain was sequenced within a study of cytomegalovirus exposure and HLA in healthy donors. As to this clone: No antigen is known for it.

The CDR3 is made up of 18 amino acids. CDR1 LNHNV and CDR2 YYDKDF come from the germline V gene (reference sequence). Losses at the gene ends were 0 bases for V and 5 bases for J; bases not matched to a gene: 9. TCRdb keeps only in-frame clones here, not all; method: immunoSEQ multiplex PCR. The sample shows roughly 350,000 clones, just over 85% of them seen only once. Findings and limits, study-wide: Cytomegalovirus-associated status was assigned to some 180 TCR beta chains.

Material: PBMCs. The chain has TRBV15 and TRBJ2-2, with 10 bases matching TRBD2. This TCR was sampled from a woman aged 18-29 years in good health and CMV-seronegative. CDR3 DNA sequence: TGTGCCACCAGCAGAGATCGGGTAGCGGGAGGAGGGACCGGGGAGCTGTTTTTT. This translates into CATSRDRVAGGGTGELFF.